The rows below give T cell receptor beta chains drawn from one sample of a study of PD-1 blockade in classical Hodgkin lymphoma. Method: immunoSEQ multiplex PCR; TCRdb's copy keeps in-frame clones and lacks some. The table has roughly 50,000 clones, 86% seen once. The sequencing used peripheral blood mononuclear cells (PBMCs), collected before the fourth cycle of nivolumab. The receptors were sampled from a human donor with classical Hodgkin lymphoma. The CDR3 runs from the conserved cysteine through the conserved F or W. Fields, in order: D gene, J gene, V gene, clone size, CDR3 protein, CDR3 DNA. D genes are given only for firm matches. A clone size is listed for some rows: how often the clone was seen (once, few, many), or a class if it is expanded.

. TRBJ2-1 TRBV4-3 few CASSLALGSYNEQFF TGCGCCAGCAGCCTCGCTTTAGGCTCCTACAATGAGCAGTTCTTC
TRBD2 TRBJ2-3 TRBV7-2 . CASSPSGGAFADTQYF TGTGCCAGCAGCCCTAGCGGGGGGGCCTTTGCAGATACGCAGTATTTT
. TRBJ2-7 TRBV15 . CATSYDGTYEQYF TGTGCCACCAGCTACGACGGGACCTACGAGCAGTACTTC
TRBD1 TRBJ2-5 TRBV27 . CASSFVTGAPLYF TGTGCCAGCAGTTTCGTCACAGGGGCCCCACTCTACTTC
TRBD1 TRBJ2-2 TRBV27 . CASSDRVGGELFF TGTGCCAGCAGCGACAGGGTGGGCGGGGAGCTGTTTTTT
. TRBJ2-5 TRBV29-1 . CSVEQGLGGETQYF TGCAGCGTTGAACAGGGCTTGGGAGGAGAGACCCAGTACTTC
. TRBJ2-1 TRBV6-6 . CASSPVTGPYNEQFF TGTGCCAGCAGTCCGGTGACGGGGCCATACAATGAGCAGTTCTTC
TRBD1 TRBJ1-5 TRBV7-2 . CASSLAGGGNQPQHF TGTGCCAGCAGCTTAGCAGGGGGCGGCAATCAGCCCCAGCATTTT
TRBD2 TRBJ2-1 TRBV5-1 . CASSSHTSGTSLNEQFF TGCGCCAGCAGCTCCCATACTAGCGGGACTTCCCTCAATGAGCAGTTCTTC
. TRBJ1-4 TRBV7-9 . CASSPDRWGLPSSNEKLFF TGTGCCAGCAGCCCTGATCGATGGGGGCTGCCTTCCTCGAATGAAAAACTGTTTTTT
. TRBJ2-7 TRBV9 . CASSEAFGEQYF TGTGCCAGCAGCGAAGCGTTTGGGGAGCAGTACTTC
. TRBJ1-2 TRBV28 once CASSSEGYGYTF TGTGCCAGCAGCTCAGAAGGGTATGGCTACACCTTC
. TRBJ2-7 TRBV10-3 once CAISESTEFYEQYF TGTGCCATCAGTGAGTCGACAGAATTCTACGAGCAGTACTTC
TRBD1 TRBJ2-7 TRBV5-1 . CASSLGGAMSHEQYF TGCGCCAGCAGCTTAGGGGGCGCGATGAGCCACGAGCAGTACTTC
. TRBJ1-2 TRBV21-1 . CASRPTTRQGYYGYTF TGTGCCAGCCGCCCCACGACCCGACAGGGATACTATGGCTACACCTTC
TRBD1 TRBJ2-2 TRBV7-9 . CASSFTGVGTGELFF TGTGCCAGCAGCTTTACAGGGGTTGGCACCGGGGAGCTGTTTTTT
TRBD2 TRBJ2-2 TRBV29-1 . CSVASGGYTGELFF TGCAGCGTTGCTAGCGGGGGTTACACCGGGGAGCTGTTTTTT
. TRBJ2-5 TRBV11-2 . CASSNRMGQYF TGTGCCAGCAGCAACCGGATGGGCCAGTACTTC
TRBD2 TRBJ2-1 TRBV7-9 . CASSLPPGLANNEQFF TGTGCCAGCAGCTTACCCCCGGGACTAGCTAACAATGAGCAGTTCTTC
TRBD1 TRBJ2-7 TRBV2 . CASRWTGPSYEQYF TGTGCCAGCAGATGGACAGGGCCCTCCTACGAGCAGTACTTC
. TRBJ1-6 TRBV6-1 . CASSEVWQSLGNSPLHF TGTGCCAGCAGTGAAGTTTGGCAGTCCCTCGGGAATTCACCCCTCCACTTT
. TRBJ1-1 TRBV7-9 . CASSLEGHVTEAFF TGTGCCAGCAGCTTAGAAGGGCATGTCACTGAAGCTTTCTTT
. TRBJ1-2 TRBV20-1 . CSAPGPKGYTF TGCAGTGCTCCGGGACCGAAAGGCTACACCTTC
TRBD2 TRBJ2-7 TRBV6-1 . CASSVLTGGEQYF TGTGCCAGCAGTGTGTTGACGGGGGGCGAGCAGTACTTC
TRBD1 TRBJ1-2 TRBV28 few CALGQGGRGYTF TGTGCCTTGGGACAGGGGGGAAGAGGCTACACCTTC
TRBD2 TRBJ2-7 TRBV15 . CATSMTSGGRSYEQYF TGTGCCACCAGCATGACTAGCGGGGGTCGCTCCTACGAGCAGTACTTC
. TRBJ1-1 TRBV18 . CASSPGGLYTEAFF TGTGCCAGCTCACCGGGGGGGCTTTACACTGAAGCTTTCTTT
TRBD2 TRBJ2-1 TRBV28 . CASRPSGRPYNEQFF TGTGCCAGCAGACCTAGCGGGAGGCCATACAATGAGCAGTTCTTC
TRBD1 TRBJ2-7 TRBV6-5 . CASTPGTGGYEQYF TGTGCCAGCACCCCCGGGACAGGGGGCTACGAGCAGTACTTC
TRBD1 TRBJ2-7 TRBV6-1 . CASSDSVGQDIYEQYF TGTGCCAGCAGTGACAGCGTAGGACAGGATATTTACGAGCAGTACTTC
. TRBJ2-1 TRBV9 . CASSETRDRYGYEQFF TGTGCCAGCAGCGAGACCAGGGATCGCTACGGTTATGAGCAGTTCTTC
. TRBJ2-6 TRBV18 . CASSPVRSSGANVLTF TGTGCCAGCTCACCGGTGCGGAGCTCTGGGGCCAACGTCCTGACTTTC
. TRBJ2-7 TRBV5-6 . CASSSDRLGQYF TGTGCCAGCAGTTCGGACCGGTTGGGGCAGTACTTC
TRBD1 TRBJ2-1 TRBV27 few CASSLLSGGAILYEQFF TGTGCCAGCAGTTTATTGTCAGGGGGCGCGATATTATATGAGCAGTTCTTC
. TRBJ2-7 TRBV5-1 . CASSLAPGLPSYEQYF TGCGCCAGCAGCTTGGCACCGGGACTCCCATCCTACGAGCAGTACTTC
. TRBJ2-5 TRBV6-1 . CARGRETQYF TGTGCCAGAGGGAGGGAGACCCAGTACTTC
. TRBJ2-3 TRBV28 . CAGGRGNSDTQYF TGTGCCGGCGGCAGGGGAAACTCAGATACGCAGTATTTT
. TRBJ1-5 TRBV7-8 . CASRLQGNQPQHF TGTGCCAGCAGGCTACAGGGTAATCAGCCCCAGCATTTT
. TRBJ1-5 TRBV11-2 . CASSLGGYQPQHF TGTGCCAGCAGCTTAGGAGGGTATCAGCCCCAGCATTTT
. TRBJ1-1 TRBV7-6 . CASSTVQRARAFF TGTGCCAGCAGCACCGTACAGAGGGCCAGGGCTTTCTTT
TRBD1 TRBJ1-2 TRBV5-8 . CASRRPGQVVGYTF TGTGCCAGCAGACGACCGGGACAGGTTGTTGGCTACACCTTC
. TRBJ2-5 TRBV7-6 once CASSFGGPETQYF TGTGCCAGCAGCTTCGGGGGCCCAGAGACCCAGTACTTC